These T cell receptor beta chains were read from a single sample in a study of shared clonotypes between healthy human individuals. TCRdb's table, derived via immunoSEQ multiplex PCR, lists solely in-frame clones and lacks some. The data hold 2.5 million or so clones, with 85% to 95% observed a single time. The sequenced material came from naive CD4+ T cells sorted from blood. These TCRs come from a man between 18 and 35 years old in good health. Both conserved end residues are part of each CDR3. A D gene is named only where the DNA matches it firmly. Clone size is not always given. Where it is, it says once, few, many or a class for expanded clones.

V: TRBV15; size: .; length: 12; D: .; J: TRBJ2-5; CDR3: CATSRGPETQYF; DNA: TGTGCCACCAGCAGAGGGCCAGAGACCCAGTACTTC
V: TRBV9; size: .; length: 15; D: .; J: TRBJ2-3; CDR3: CASNPEESSTDTQYF; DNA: TGTGCCAGCAACCCGGAGGAAAGCAGCACAGATACGCAGTATTTT
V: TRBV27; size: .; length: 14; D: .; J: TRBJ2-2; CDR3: CASSRTVNTGELFF; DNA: TGTGCCAGCAGTAGGACCGTGAACACCGGGGAGCTGTTTTTT
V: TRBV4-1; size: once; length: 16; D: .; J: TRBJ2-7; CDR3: CASSQVQGSSSYEQYF; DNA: TGCGCCAGCAGCCAAGTCCAGGGGTCCTCCTCCTACGAGCAGTACTTC
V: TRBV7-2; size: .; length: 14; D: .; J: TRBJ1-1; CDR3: CASSRGVSDTEAFF; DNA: TGTGCCAGCAGCCGAGGGGTAAGCGACACTGAAGCTTTCTTT
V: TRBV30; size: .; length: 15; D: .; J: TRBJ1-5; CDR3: CAWSVSGILNQPQHF; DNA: TGTGCCTGGAGTGTAAGTGGGATCCTAAATCAGCCCCAGCATTTT
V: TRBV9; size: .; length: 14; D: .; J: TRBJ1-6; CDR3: CASTRDVYNSPLHF; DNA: TGTGCCAGCACCCGGGACGTCTATAATTCACCCCTCCACTTT
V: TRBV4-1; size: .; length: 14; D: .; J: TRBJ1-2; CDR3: CASSQDDSSYGYTF; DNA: TGCGCCAGCAGCCAAGATGATTCAAGCTATGGCTACACCTTC
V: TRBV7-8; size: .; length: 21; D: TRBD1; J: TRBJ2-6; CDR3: CASSLRGYGQGLFSGANVLTF; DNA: TGTGCCAGCAGCTTACGGGGGTATGGACAGGGTCTTTTCTCTGGGGCCAACGTCCTGACTTTC
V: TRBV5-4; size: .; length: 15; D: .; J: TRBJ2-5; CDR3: CASSLGVDLQETQYF; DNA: TGTGCCAGCAGCTTGGGGGTAGACTTACAAGAGACCCAGTACTTC
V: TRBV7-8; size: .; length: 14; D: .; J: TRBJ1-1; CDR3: CASSPRGANTEAFF; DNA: TGTGCCAGCAGCCCAAGAGGGGCGAACACTGAAGCTTTCTTT
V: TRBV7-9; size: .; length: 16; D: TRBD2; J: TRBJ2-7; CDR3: CASSLVILAGEFEQYF; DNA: TGTGCCAGCTCGCTGGTTATCCTAGCGGGAGAATTCGAGCAGTACTTC
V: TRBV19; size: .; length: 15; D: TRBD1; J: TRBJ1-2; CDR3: CASSLQGALNYGYTF; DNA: TGTGCCAGTAGTTTACAGGGGGCGCTGAACTATGGCTACACCTTC
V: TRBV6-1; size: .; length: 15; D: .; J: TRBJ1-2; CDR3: CASSEAARPDYGYTF; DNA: TGTGCCAGCAGTGAGGCGGCAAGGCCTGACTATGGCTACACCTTC
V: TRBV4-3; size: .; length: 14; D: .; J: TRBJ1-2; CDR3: CASSQDSRSYGYTF; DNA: TGCGCCAGCAGCCAAGATAGCCGGTCCTATGGCTACACCTTC
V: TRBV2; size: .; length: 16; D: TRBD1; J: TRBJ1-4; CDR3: CASSGQGLKNYEKLFF; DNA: TGTGCCAGCAGTGGACAGGGGTTGAAAAACTATGAAAAACTGTTTTTT
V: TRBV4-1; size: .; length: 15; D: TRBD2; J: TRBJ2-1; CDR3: CASSVTREGRNEQFF; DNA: TGCGCCAGCAGCGTGACGCGGGAGGGCCGTAATGAGCAGTTCTTC
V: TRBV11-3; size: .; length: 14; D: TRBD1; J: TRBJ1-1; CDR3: CASSSQGAGDEAFF; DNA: TGTGCCAGCAGCTCCCAGGGGGCAGGGGATGAAGCTTTCTTT
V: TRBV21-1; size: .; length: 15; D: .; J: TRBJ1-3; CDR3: CASSKLEGFANTIYF; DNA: TGTGCCAGCAGCAAATTAGAGGGGTTCGCGAACACCATATATTTT
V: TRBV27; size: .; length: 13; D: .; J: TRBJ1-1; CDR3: CASSSRVNTEAFF; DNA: TGTGCCAGCAGTTCCAGGGTCAACACTGAAGCTTTCTTT
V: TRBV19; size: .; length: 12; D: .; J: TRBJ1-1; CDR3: CASSIDDTEAFF; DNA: TGTGCCAGTAGTATAGATGACACTGAAGCTTTCTTT
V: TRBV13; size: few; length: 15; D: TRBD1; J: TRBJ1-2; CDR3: CASSTRQGYNYGYTF; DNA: TGTGCCAGCAGCACACGACAGGGTTATAACTATGGCTACACCTTC
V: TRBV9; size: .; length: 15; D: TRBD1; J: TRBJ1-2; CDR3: CASSAMTGEAYGYTF; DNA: TGTGCCAGCAGCGCAATGACAGGGGAGGCCTATGGCTACACCTTC
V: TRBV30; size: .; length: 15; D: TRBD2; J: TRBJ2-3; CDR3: CAWSLAGALTDTQYF; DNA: TGTGCCTGGAGCCTAGCGGGGGCTCTCACAGATACGCAGTATTTT
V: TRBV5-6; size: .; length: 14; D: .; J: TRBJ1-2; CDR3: CASSLGRGSGGYTF; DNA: TGTGCCAGCAGCTTGGGAAGGGGGTCCGGTGGCTACACCTTC
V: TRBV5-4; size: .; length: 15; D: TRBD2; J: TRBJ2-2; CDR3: CAGWTSPPNTGELFF; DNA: TGTGCCGGGTGGACTAGTCCCCCGAACACCGGGGAGCTGTTTTTT
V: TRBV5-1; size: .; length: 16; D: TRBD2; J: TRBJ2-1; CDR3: CASSGTTSSLYNEQFF; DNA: TGCGCCAGCAGCGGAACGACTAGCTCCCTTTACAATGAGCAGTTCTTC
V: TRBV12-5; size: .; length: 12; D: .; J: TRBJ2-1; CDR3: CASGLADRKQFF; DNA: TGTGCTAGTGGTTTGGCCGACAGGAAGCAGTTCTTC
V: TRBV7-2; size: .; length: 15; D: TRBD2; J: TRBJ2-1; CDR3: CASSSPSGDYNEQFF; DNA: TGTGCCAGCAGCTCACCCAGCGGGGATTACAATGAGCAGTTCTTC
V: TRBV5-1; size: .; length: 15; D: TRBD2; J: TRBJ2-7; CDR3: CASSSQTSGYYEQYF; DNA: TGCGCCAGCAGCTCCCAGACTAGCGGATATTACGAGCAGTACTTC
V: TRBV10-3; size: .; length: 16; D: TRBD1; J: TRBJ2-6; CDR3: CAISQGASSGANVLTF; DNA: TGTGCCATCAGCCAGGGGGCCAGCTCTGGGGCCAACGTCCTGACTTTC
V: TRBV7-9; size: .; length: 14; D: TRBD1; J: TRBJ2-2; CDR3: CASSSQQGTGELFF; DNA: TGTGCCAGCAGCTCCCAACAGGGGACCGGGGAGCTGTTTTTT
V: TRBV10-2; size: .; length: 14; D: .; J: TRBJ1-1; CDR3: CASSESGGNTEAFF; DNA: TGCGCCAGCAGTGAGTCAGGGGGGAACACTGAAGCTTTCTTT
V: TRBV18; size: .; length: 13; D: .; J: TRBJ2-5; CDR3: CASSLVQGETQYF; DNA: TGTGCCAGCTCACTTGTTCAGGGCGAGACCCAGTACTTC
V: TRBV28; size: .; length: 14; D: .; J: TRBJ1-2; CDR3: CASRLIHGSDGYTF; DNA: TGTGCCAGCAGACTTATCCATGGCTCGGATGGCTACACCTTC
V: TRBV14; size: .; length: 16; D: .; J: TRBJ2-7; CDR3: CASSQVHSGASYEQYF; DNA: TGTGCCAGCAGCCAAGTTCATTCAGGGGCCTCCTACGAGCAGTACTTC
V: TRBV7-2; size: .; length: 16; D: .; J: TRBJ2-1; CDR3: CASSSWGASSYNEQFF; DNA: TGTGCCAGCAGCTCCTGGGGGGCGAGCTCCTACAATGAGCAGTTCTTC